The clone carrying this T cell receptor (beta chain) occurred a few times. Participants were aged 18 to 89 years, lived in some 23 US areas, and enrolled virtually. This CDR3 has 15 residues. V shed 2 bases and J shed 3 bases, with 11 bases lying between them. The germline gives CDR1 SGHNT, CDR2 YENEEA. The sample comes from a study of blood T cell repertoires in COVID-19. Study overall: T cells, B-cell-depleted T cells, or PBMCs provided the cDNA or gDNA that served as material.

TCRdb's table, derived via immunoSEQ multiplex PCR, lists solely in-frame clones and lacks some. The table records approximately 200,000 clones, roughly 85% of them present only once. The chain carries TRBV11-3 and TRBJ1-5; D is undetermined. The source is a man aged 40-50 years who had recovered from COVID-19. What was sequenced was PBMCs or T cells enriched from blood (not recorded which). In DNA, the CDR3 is TGTGCCAGCAGCTTAAGAAGCGGTAACAATCAGCCCCAGCATTTT. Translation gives CASSLRSGNNQPQHF.